Listed here are 29 T cell receptor beta chains from one sample, sequenced in a study of T cell changes during pregnancy in multiple sclerosis. The protocol was immunoSEQ multiplex PCR, while the TCRdb copy is restricted to in-frame clones and leaves out a portion. Altogether tens of thousands of clones are present, around nine tenths being singletons, with the ten largest covering 0.2% to 0.25%. The sequences come from CD4+ T cells from peripheral blood mononuclear cells, collected before pregnancy. These receptors all stem from a female donor with multiple sclerosis, enrolled in a pregnancy study.

This rearrangement joins TRBV9 to TRBJ1-6; possibly TRBD1 for D (6 bases). V shed 3 bases and J shed 5 bases, with 18 bases lying between them. This CDR3 is 17 amino acids long. Germline V CDR1 and CDR2: SGDLS, YYNGEE. The CDR3 here is CASSETGSPTNNSPLHF. CDR3 in DNA: TGTGCCAGCAGCGAAACAGGGTCCCCGACGAATAATTCACCCCTCCACTTT.

V is TRBV28 and J is TRBJ1-2, with TRBD1 matching 8 bases. Germline loops: CDR1 MDHEN, CDR2 SYDVKM. The length of the CDR3 is 11 residues. Germline trimming cut 5 bases from V and 12 bases from J; bases unmatched to any gene: 5. CDR3 DNA sequence: TGTGCCAGCAGTCACCCAGGGGGCAACACCTTC. It translates to CASSHPGGNTF.

This sequence joins TRBV7-9 and TRBJ1-1, with 7 bases lining up with TRBD1. V trimming: 5 bases; J trimming: 2 bases; junction bases outside the gene matches: 11. CDR1 is SEHNR, CDR2 FQNEAQ, per germline (reference sequence). The CDR3 is 16 residues long. CDR3 sequence: CASSQDGTVFNTEAFF. CDR3 nucleotide sequence: TGTGCCAGCAGCCAGGATGGGACAGTCTTTAACACTGAAGCTTTCTTT. Full variable domain (outside the CDR3, taken from reference TRBV7-9 and TRBJ1-1): DTGVSQNPRHKITKRGQNVTFRCDPISEHNRLYWYRQTLGQGPEFLTYFQNEAQLEKSRLLSDRFSAERPKGSFSTLEIQRTEQGDSAMYLCASSQDGTVFNTEAFFGQGTRLTVV.

The chain has TRBV27 and TRBJ2-7, with unresolved D. Germline loops: CDR1 MNHEY, CDR2 SMNVEV (reference sequence). Trimming left V 3 bases short and J 4 bases short, with 10 bases between. The CDR3 spans 13 residues. The CDR3 DNA reads TGTGCCAGCAGTTTCTCAGCCGGGTACGAGCAGTACTTC. This codes for CASSFSAGYEQYF.

The sample holds a few counts of this clone. The rearrangement links TRBV30 to TRBJ1-1, with 7 bases identical to TRBD1. J was trimmed by 1 base and V by 8 bases; bases with no gene match: 4. The CDR3 contains 12 residues. Germline V gene data show CDR1 as GTSNPN and CDR2 as SVGIG (reference sequence). CDR3 DNA: TGTGCCGCTGACAGGGAGAACACTGAAGCTTTCTTT. It translates to CAADRENTEAFF.

The chain links TRBV7-2 to TRBJ1-2; D unresolved. Germline V gives CDR1 SGHTA, CDR2 FQGNSA. CDR3 size: 12 residues. Between the trimmed V and J ends, which lost 5 bases and 5 bases, there was a span of 9 bases. The DNA for the CDR3 is TGTGCCAGCAGCATTGCGGGGTATGGCTACACCTTC. This gives the protein CASSIAGYGYTF. The full variable domain, in which reference TRBV7-2 and TRBJ1-2 provide the parts outside the CDR3, is GAGVSQSPSNKVTEKGKDVELRCDPISGHTALYWYRQSLGQGLEFLIYFQGNSAPDKSGLPSDRFSAERTGGSVSTLTIQRTQQEDSAVYLCASSIAGYGYTFGSGTRLTVV.

The chain joins TRBV27 to TRBJ1-5, with D perhaps TRBD1 (5 bases). Trimming took 3 bases from V and 3 from J, leaving 12 bases between them. The CDR3 runs to 15 residues. Germline CDR1 and CDR2: MNHEY and SMNVEV (reference sequence). The CDR3 loop is CASSLAGWDNQPQHF. The CDR3 coding sequence is TGTGCCAGCAGTTTGGCAGGGTGGGACAATCAGCCCCAGCATTTT.

The rearrangement joins TRBV29-1 to TRBJ1-1; possible D gene TRBD1, 5 bases. The CDR3 length is 14 residues. Trimming took 3 bases from V and 0 from J, leaving 11 bases between them. Germline lookup yields CDR1 SQVTM and CDR2 ANQGSEA. CDR3 region: CSVEQGPVNTEAFF. In DNA, the CDR3 is TGCAGCGTTGAGCAGGGCCCGGTGAACACTGAAGCTTTCTTT. The entire variable domain, with the rest obtained from reference TRBV29-1 and TRBJ1-1, is as follows: SAVISQKPSRDICQRGTSLTIQCQVDSQVTMMFWYRQQPGQSLTLIATANQGSEATYESGFVIDKFPISRPNLTFSTLTVSNMSPEDSSIYLCSVEQGPVNTEAFFGQGTRLTVV.

V and J are TRBV6-1 and TRBJ1-5; TRBD1 matches 9 bases. The V gene end was trimmed by 8 bases and the J gene end by 6 bases; junction bases not matched to a gene: 5. Germline assignment: CDR1 MNHNS and CDR2 SASEGT. The CDR3 runs to 13 residues. CDR3 amino acids: CASEQGAGQPQHF. CDR3 DNA sequence: TGTGCCAGCGAACAGGGGGCTGGTCAGCCCCAGCATTTT.

The rearrangement links TRBV27 to TRBJ1-1, with 9 positions matching TRBD1. The length of the CDR3 is 13 residues. Germline loops: CDR1 MNHEY, CDR2 SMNVEV (reference sequence). The V segment lost 3 bases and the J segment 8 bases; nucleotides outside the gene matches: 4. The CDR3 coding sequence is TGTGCCAGCAGTTTGTTACAGGGGGCGGAAGCTTTCTTT. It yields the protein CASSLLQGAEAFF.

A few counts support this clone. This chain joins TRBV30 and TRBJ1-1; D is uncertain. This CDR3 is 12 amino acids long. Germline loops: CDR1 GTSNPN, CDR2 SVGIG (reference sequence). The V end was cut by 1 base, the J end by 7 bases, with 10 bases between. The CDR3 region has the DNA TGTGCCTGGAGTGCGACCGGGTTTGAAGCTTTCTTT. Translated, it gives CAWSATGFEAFF.

Here the CDR3 DNA reads TGCGCCAGCAGCCCCACCCCAACTGGACAGGTCCGCTCTGGAAACACCATATATTTT. Translation gives CASSPTPTGQVRSGNTIYF. J is TRBJ1-3 and V is TRBV4-1; 7 bases align to TRBD1. Per the germline V gene, CDR1 is MGHRA and CDR2 is YSYEKL. This CDR3 has 19 amino acids. Trimming cost V 4 bases and J 0 bases; bases outside gene matches: 15.

The chain has TRBV30 and TRBJ1-1, with D unclear. The CDR3 runs 12 residues. Germline CDR1 and CDR2: GTSNPN and SVGIG (reference sequence). V was pared by 2 bases and J by 2 bases, with 6 bases between. The CDR3 bases are TGTGCCTGGAGTCGGAGAAACACTGAAGCTTTCTTT. It encodes CAWSRRNTEAFF.

The chain carries TRBV28 and TRBJ1-5, with 7 positions matching TRBD1. V trimming: 5 bases; J trimming: 7 bases; junction bases outside the gene matches: 8. Germline CDR1 MDHEN, CDR2 SYDVKM. CDR3 length equals 14 residues. DNA of the CDR3: TGTGCCAGCAGTCCCCGACAGGGAAGGCAGCCCCAGCATTTT. Its protein product is CASSPRQGRQPQHF.

The chain joins TRBV2 to TRBJ1-4; no firm D call. The germline V gene has CDR1 SNHLY and CDR2 FYNNEI. The CDR3 is 14 residues long. The germline V and J ends were trimmed by 8 bases and 2 bases, with 12 bases remaining between them. DNA of the CDR3: TGTGCCAGCCTTCCAGGATCGACTAATGAAAAACTGTTTTTT. It yields the protein CASLPGSTNEKLFF. Supplemented by reference TRBV2 and TRBJ1-4, the full variable domain reads EPEVTQTPSHQVTQMGQEVILRCVPISNHLYFYWYRQILGQKVEFLVSFYNNEISEKSEIFDDQFSVERPDGSNFTLKIRSTKLEDSAMYFCASLPGSTNEKLFFGSGTQLSVL.

V and J are TRBV7-3 and TRBJ2-1, with unresolved D. CDR1 SGHTA and CDR2 FQGTGA come from the germline V gene. This CDR3 spans 12 amino acids. The V gene lost 2 bases and the J gene lost 5 bases, with 4 bases spanning the gap. The CDR3 loop is CASSLFNNEQFF. In nucleotides, the CDR3 is TGTGCCAGCAGCTTATTTAACAATGAGCAGTTCTTC.

The J gene is TRBJ1-1, the V gene TRBV18; perhaps TRBD1 as D (6 bases). The CDR3 is 16 amino acids. The germline gives CDR1 KGHSH, CDR2 LQKENI. V was trimmed by 3 bases and J by 4 bases, leaving 18 bases between them. The CDR3, as DNA: TGTGCCAGCTCACCTCAACCGCCGATAGGGGGCACTGAAGCTTTCTTT. Residues: CASSPQPPIGGTEAFF.

The chain employs TRBV2 and TRBJ2-7; a weak D match, TRBD1 (5 bases). Germline-derived CDR1 and CDR2 are SNHLY and FYNNEI. Trimming took 6 bases from V and 4 from J, leaving 16 bases between them. The CDR3 has 14 amino acids. The CDR3 loop reads CASSASDIRYEQYF. The DNA of the CDR3 is TGTGCCAGCAGCGCATCGGACATTCGGTACGAGCAGTACTTC.

The J gene is TRBJ1-3, the V gene TRBV11-2; 9 nucleotides match TRBD1. Per the germline V gene, CDR1 is SGHAT and CDR2 is FQNNGV. The CDR3 has 18 amino acids. Trimming took 2 bases from V and 3 from J; bases not matched to a gene: 11. The CDR3 DNA sequence: TGTGCCAGCAGCTTAATAGCTCAACAGGGGGCCAGTGGAAACACCATATATTTT. This sequence encodes CASSLIAQQGASGNTIYF.

DNA of the CDR3: TGTGCCAGCAGCTTAAAGGGGGATCAGCCCCAGCATTTT. Translating gives CASSLKGDQPQHF. The rearrangement uses TRBV7-2 and TRBJ1-5; D is possibly TRBD1 (6 bases). The CDR3 covers 13 residues. The V and J ends lost 2 bases and 5 bases respectively, with 7 bases between them. The germline gives CDR1 SGHTA, CDR2 FQGNSA.

The chain uses TRBV7-9 and TRBJ1-2; tentative D call: TRBD1 (6 bases). Trimming took 1 base from V and 8 from J, leaving 11 bases between them. CDR1 SEHNR and CDR2 FQNEAQ come from the germline V gene (reference sequence). The CDR3 loop spans 13 amino acids. CDR3 in amino acids: CASSLDRARGYTF. As DNA, the CDR3 is TGTGCCAGCAGCTTAGACAGGGCTCGGGGCTACACCTTC.

The chain recombines TRBV7-9 with TRBJ2-5; TRBD2 agrees at 14 bases. This CDR3 is 17 amino acids long. The V gene's germline CDR1 is SEHNR and CDR2 FQNEAQ (reference sequence). Trimming removed 3 bases from V and 2 bases from J; junction bases left unmatched: 5. The CDR3 nucleotides are TGTGCCAGCAGCTTGGGACTAGCGGGGGTAAAGCAAGAGACCCAGTACTTC. Its translation: CASSLGLAGVKQETQYF.

This chain connects TRBV7-7 to TRBJ2-2; the D gene is possibly TRBD2 (7 bases). The germline V and J ends were trimmed by 1 base and 6 bases, with 15 bases remaining between them. CDR1 is SSHAT and CDR2 is FNYEAQ in the germline V gene (reference sequence). The CDR3 sequence is 16 residues long. The CDR3 DNA sequence: TGTGCCAGCAGCTTAGGAGGCGGGGGCCGACCCGGGGAGCTGTTTTTT. Residues: CASSLGGGGRPGELFF.

The V call is TRBV2, the J call TRBJ1-5, with D possibly matching TRBD1 (6 bases). Trimming shortened V by 7 bases and J by 7 bases, and 17 bases separated the two germline ends. CDR1 is SNHLY and CDR2 is FYNNEI in the germline V gene. The length of the CDR3 is 14 residues. The CDR3 protein is CASTPRAQGQPQHF. CDR3 DNA: TGTGCCAGCACCCCTCGGGCCCAGGGGCAGCCCCAGCATTTT.

This clone was picked up a small number of times. The J gene is TRBJ1-5, the V gene TRBV7-2, with TRBD1 matching 9 bases. The CDR3 extends over 13 amino acids. Germline V lookup: CDR1 SGHTA, CDR2 FQGNSA. The trim removed 5 bases at V and 6 bases at J, leaving 2 bases unmatched. The CDR3 coding sequence is TGTGCCAGCAGCCGGGACAGGGTTCAGCCCCAGCATTTT. Amino acid sequence: CASSRDRVQPQHF.

The genes are TRBV2 and TRBJ2-7; TRBD2 is a possible D gene (5 bases). Germline V CDR1 and CDR2: SNHLY, FYNNEI. This CDR3 spans 14 amino acids. V was cut by 8 bases and J by 0 bases, with 14 bases left in between. The CDR3 here is CASRRTESSYEQYF. CDR3 bases: TGTGCCAGCCGGAGGACCGAGAGCTCCTACGAGCAGTACTTC.

The rearrangement joins TRBV5-4 to TRBJ1-1, with 11 bases aligning to TRBD1. The CDR3 is 14 amino acids. V lost 2 bases to trimming and J lost 7 bases; unmatched junction nucleotides: 4. Germline assignment: CDR1 SGHNT and CDR2 YYREEE (reference sequence). The CDR3 DNA reads as TGTGCCAGCAGCTTAGGACAGGGGGCAGGTGAAGCTTTCTTT. This translates into CASSLGQGAGEAFF.

The CDR3 sequence: CASSPRERTNEKLFF. The CDR3 DNA is TGTGCCAGCAGCCCCCGGGAGCGAACTAATGAAAAACTGTTTTTT. The chain is built from TRBV5-8 and TRBJ1-4; D unresolved. There are 15 residues in the CDR3. Germline assignment: CDR1 SGHTS and CDR2 YDEGEE. The V gene lost 4 bases and the J gene lost 1 base, with 11 bases spanning the gap.

V is TRBV10-3 and J is TRBJ2-7; D is possibly TRBD1 (6 bases). The germline gives CDR1 ENHRY, CDR2 SYGVKD. There are 11 residues in the CDR3. V was pared by 11 bases and J by 3 bases, with 11 bases between. The DNA of the CDR3 is TGTGCCGTAGGGGGTAGCTACGAGCAGTACTTC. This gives the protein CAVGGSYEQYF.